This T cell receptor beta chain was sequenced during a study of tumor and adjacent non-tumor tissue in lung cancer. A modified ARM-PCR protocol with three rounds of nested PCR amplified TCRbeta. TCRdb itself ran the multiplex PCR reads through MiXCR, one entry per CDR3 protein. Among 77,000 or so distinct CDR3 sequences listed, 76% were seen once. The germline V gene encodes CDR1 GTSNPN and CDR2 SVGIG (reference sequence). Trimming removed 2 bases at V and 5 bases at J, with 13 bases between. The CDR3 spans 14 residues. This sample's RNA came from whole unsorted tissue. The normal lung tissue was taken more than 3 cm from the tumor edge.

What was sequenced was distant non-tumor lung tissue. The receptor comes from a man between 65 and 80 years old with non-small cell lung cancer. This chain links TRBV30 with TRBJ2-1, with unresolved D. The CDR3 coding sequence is TGTGCCTGGAGTAGGCTAACGAGTAACAATGAGCAGTTCTTC. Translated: CAWSRLTSNNEQFF.